This passage covers 17 T cell receptor beta chains from one sample sequenced in a study of T cell changes during pregnancy in multiple sclerosis. Method: immunoSEQ multiplex PCR; TCRdb's copy keeps in-frame clones and lacks some. The table lists about 81,000 clones, roughly 95% of them singletons. This sample comprised peripheral blood, obtained in the third trimester of pregnancy. The receptors derive from a female donor in good health, enrolled as a control in a pregnancy study.

V gene TRBV28 combines with J gene TRBJ2-2; D perhaps matches TRBD1 (5 bases). Germline-derived CDR1 and CDR2 are MDHEN and SYDVKM. Trimming cost V 3 bases and J 3 bases, with 8 bases left between them. The CDR3 spans 14 residues. In DNA, the CDR3 is TGTGCCAGCAGTTTTTTAGGGGACACCGGGGAGCTGTTTTTT. This codes for CASSFLGDTGELFF.

The chain joins TRBV19 to TRBJ2-1; TRBD2 matches 13 bases. This CDR3 contains 17 residues. Germline-derived CDR1 and CDR2 are LNHDA and SQIVND (reference sequence). The V and J ends lost 6 bases and 8 bases, in that order; junction bases with no gene match: 13. CDR3 bases: TGTGCCAGTAGCCATCGACTAGCGGGAGGACTCAACCATGAGCAGTTCTTC. Its protein is CASSHRLAGGLNHEQFF.

The gene calls are TRBV2 and TRBJ2-5, with D possibly TRBD1 on 5 matching bases. Between the trimmed V and J ends, which lost 3 bases and 2 bases, there was a span of 13 bases. This CDR3 is built from 15 residues. Germline V gene lookup returns CDR1 SNHLY and CDR2 FYNNEI. The CDR3 DNA is TGTGCCAGCAGTGATTTAGGGGTAGGACAAGAGACCCAGTACTTC. Protein: CASSDLGVGQETQYF.

The chain uses TRBV27 and TRBJ2-1; 10 bases line up with TRBD2. There are 14 residues in the CDR3. The V segment lost 5 bases and the J segment 2 bases; nucleotides outside the gene matches: 0. From germline, CDR1 is MNHEY and CDR2 SMNVEV (reference sequence). The CDR3 nucleotides are TGTGCCAGCAGTACTAGCGGGACCTACAATGAGCAGTTCTTC. Amino acids: CASSTSGTYNEQFF.

This chain uses TRBV27 with TRBJ2-1; 8 nucleotides line up with TRBD2. Looked up from germline, CDR1 is MNHEY and CDR2 is SMNVEV (reference sequence). J was trimmed by 6 bases and V by 4 bases; bases with no gene match: 14. The CDR3 totals 17 residues. The CDR3 loop reads CASSSPRSGSIRNEQFF. The CDR3 bases are TGTGCCAGCAGTTCCCCGAGAAGCGGGAGCATCCGCAATGAGCAGTTCTTC.

This clone was seen just once. The chain employs TRBV6-5 and TRBJ2-7; D possibly corresponds to TRBD2 (5 bases). Per the germline V gene, CDR1 is MNHEY and CDR2 is SVGAGI. The length of the CDR3 is 12 residues. V gave up 2 bases and J gave up 5 bases, with 7 bases separating them. This CDR3 is CASSYDGNEQYF. In DNA, the CDR3 is TGTGCCAGCAGTTACGACGGGAACGAGCAGTACTTC.

This sequence joins TRBV7-9 and TRBJ2-5, with 7 positions matching TRBD1. The V gene end was trimmed by 4 bases and the J gene end by 4 bases; junction bases not matched to a gene: 9. The CDR3 is made up of 15 amino acids. Germline V CDR1 and CDR2: SEHNR, FQNEAQ (reference sequence). Here the CDR3 reads CASSSKQGWGETQYF. In DNA, the CDR3 is TGTGCCAGCAGCTCGAAACAGGGGTGGGGAGAGACCCAGTACTTC.

The chain uses TRBV18 and TRBJ2-2; 12 bases agree with TRBD2. Trimming cost V 3 bases and J 3 bases; bases outside gene matches: 2. Germline V CDR1 and CDR2: KGHSH, LQKENI. The CDR3 is 16 amino acids. CDR3 nucleotides: TGTGCCAGCTCACCTAGACTAGCGGGAGACACCGGGGAGCTGTTTTTT. It codes for CASSPRLAGDTGELFF.

V gene TRBV5-1 combines with J gene TRBJ2-5; D may be TRBD2 (5 bases). V gave up 4 bases and J gave up 0 bases, with 16 bases separating them. Germline lookup yields CDR1 SGHRS and CDR2 YFSETQ. This CDR3 is built from 16 residues. CDR3 loop: CASSRELGSYQETQYF. The CDR3 DNA is TGCGCCAGCAGCCGGGAATTGGGGTCGTACCAAGAGACCCAGTACTTC. Full variable domain (rest looked up from reference TRBV5-1 and TRBJ2-5): KAGVTQTPRYLIKTRGQQVTLSCSPISGHRSVSWYQQTPGQGLQFLFEYFSETQRNKGNFPGRFSGRQFSNSRSEMNVSTLELGDSALYLCASSRELGSYQETQYFGPGTRLLVL.

The chain carries TRBV2 and TRBJ2-2; possible D gene TRBD1, 6 bases. The V gene lost 7 bases and the J gene lost 5 bases, with 23 bases spanning the gap. This CDR3 region has 17 residues. Germline V gives CDR1 SNHLY, CDR2 FYNNEI. The CDR3 sequence is CASTPRLGGVGTGELFF. The CDR3 DNA is TGTGCCAGCACCCCCAGGTTAGGGGGAGTGGGGACCGGGGAGCTGTTTTTT. The full variable domain, rest sourced from reference TRBV2 and TRBJ2-2, is EPEVTQTPSHQVTQMGQEVILRCVPISNHLYFYWYRQILGQKVEFLVSFYNNEISEKSEIFDDQFSVERPDGSNFTLKIRSTKLEDSAMYFCASTPRLGGVGTGELFFGEGSRLTVL.

This chain links TRBV30 with TRBJ1-2; the match to TRBD1 covers 10 bases. The germline CDR1 and CDR2 sequences are GTSNPN and SVGIG (reference sequence). This CDR3 region has 14 residues. V was clipped by 2 bases and J by 4 bases; unmatched bases: 4. CDR3 residues: CAWSTGTGVYGYTF. CDR3 sequence (DNA): TGTGCCTGGAGTACCGGGACAGGGGTCTATGGCTACACCTTC.

The rearrangement links TRBV5-1 to TRBJ2-1, with D perhaps matching TRBD1 (5 bases). This CDR3 comprises 15 residues. Trimming cost V 5 bases and J 9 bases, with 21 bases left between them. Germline V gives CDR1 SGHRS, CDR2 YFSETQ. Here the CDR3 reads CASRKGRSRVGEQFF. The CDR3 nucleotides read TGCGCCAGCAGGAAAGGGCGATCCAGGGTAGGTGAGCAGTTCTTC.

This chain uses TRBV6-6 with TRBJ2-7; 14 bases are a match to TRBD2. With 10 bases clipped from V and 5 bases from J, the junction kept 10 bases outside the gene matches. The CDR3 is made up of 15 amino acids. Germline CDR1 reads MNHNY; CDR2 reads SVGAGI (reference sequence). The CDR3 loop is CATAGLAGVLDEQYF. The CDR3 region has the DNA TGTGCCACAGCGGGACTAGCGGGAGTGCTCGACGAGCAGTACTTC.

The rearrangement links TRBV13 to TRBJ2-5; 7 bases line up with TRBD1. J gave up 5 bases and V 2 bases, and 2 bases lay outside the gene matches. CDR1 PRHDT and CDR2 FYEKMQ come from the germline V gene (reference sequence). The CDR3 sequence is 13 residues long. CDR3 DNA sequence: TGTGCCAGCAGCTTAAGGGGGCTCGAGACCCAGTACTTC. It codes for CASSLRGLETQYF.

The gene calls are TRBV7-9 and TRBJ1-2; D is ambiguous. The V end lost 6 bases, the J end lost 5 bases, and 28 bases lay between the germline ends. The CDR3 totals 18 residues. The germline gives CDR1 SEHNR, CDR2 FQNEAQ (reference sequence). The CDR3 DNA is TGTGCCAGCAGTGGGCCCTCGGTTCTAACCTCTCTAAAGTATGGCTACACCTTC. Protein: CASSGPSVLTSLKYGYTF.

The V and J genes are TRBV2 and TRBJ2-7; 7 bases are a match to TRBD1. The germline V gene has CDR1 SNHLY and CDR2 FYNNEI. The CDR3 loop spans 13 amino acids. With 6 bases clipped from V and 2 bases from J, the junction kept 4 bases outside the gene matches. The CDR3, as DNA: TGTGCCAGCAGCCGGGACAGTACCTACGAGCAGTACTTC. Amino acid sequence: CASSRDSTYEQYF.

The chain has TRBV11-2 and TRBJ2-3, with D hard to call. Per the germline V gene, CDR1 is SGHAT and CDR2 is FQNNGV. Deletions cut 3 bases from V and 2 bases from J, with 15 bases between. The CDR3 extends over 16 amino acids. The CDR3 coding sequence is TGTGCCAGCAGCTTGGGCTCCTCCAGCCCCACAGATACGCAGTATTTT. It specifies CASSLGSSSPTDTQYF.